Following are 13 T cell receptor beta chains from one sample sequenced in a study of blood T cell repertoires in COVID-19. Produced via immunoSEQ multiplex PCR; TCRdb's table is partial and in-frame only. The sample has around 140,000 clones, roughly nine tenths seen once. Sequenced material: peripheral blood. These receptors originate from a human donor in a cohort sampled during active COVID-19.

This chain connects TRBV29-1 to TRBJ2-3, with D maybe TRBD2 (6 bases). Germline-derived CDR1 and CDR2 are SQVTM and ANQGSEA. The CDR3 covers 11 residues. CDR3 in DNA: TGCTCGTGGGGGGACACAGATACGCAGTATTTT. Amino acids: CSWGDTDTQYF.

The gene calls are TRBV27 and TRBJ2-5, with a tentative D call TRBD1 (7 bases). The CDR3 sequence is 16 residues long. Germline V gene lookup returns CDR1 MNHEY and CDR2 SMNVEV (reference sequence). Trimming cost V 5 bases and J 1 base, with 17 bases left between them. CDR3 region: CASSPQTGRPQETQYF. The CDR3, as DNA: TGTGCCAGCAGTCCCCAGACAGGGAGGCCCCAAGAGACCCAGTACTTC.

The chain employs TRBV5-1 and TRBJ2-3; 8 bases are shared with TRBD2. Per the germline V gene, CDR1 is SGHRS and CDR2 is YFSETQ. This CDR3 region has 16 residues. V dropped 0 bases and J dropped 6; count of bases not matched to a gene: 9. The chain's CDR3 is CASSLAPGGPSDTQYF. In DNA, the CDR3 is TGCGCCAGCAGCTTGGCACCGGGGGGGCCATCCGATACGCAGTATTTT.

The chain joins TRBV28 to TRBJ2-7; the match to TRBD2 covers 7 bases. With V trimmed by 11 bases and J by 7 bases, 8 bases remained unmatched. This CDR3 region has 11 residues. Germline V gene lookup returns CDR1 MDHEN and CDR2 SYDVKM. The CDR3 bases are TGTGCCTGGGGGGGACTACTTGAGCAGTACTTC. Translation gives CAWGGLLEQYF.

The chain has TRBV5-1 and TRBJ2-5; D might be TRBD2 (7 bases). Germline loops: CDR1 SGHRS, CDR2 YFSETQ. The CDR3 totals 15 residues. V lost 6 bases to trimming and J lost 5 bases, with 20 bases between them. CDR3 sequence reads: CASTNRGGAVETQYF. Written as DNA, the CDR3 is TGCGCCAGCACTAACCGAGGGGGGGCCGTCGAGACCCAGTACTTC.

This chain joins TRBV7-3 and TRBJ2-4; TRBD2 aligns across 7 bases. After removal of 5 bases from V and 8 bases from J, the junction contained 6 bases not matched to a gene. The germline V gene has CDR1 SGHTA and CDR2 FQGTGA. The CDR3 covers 13 residues. The CDR3 spells CASSQRRGDIQYF. The CDR3 DNA reads as TGTGCCAGCAGCCAACGACGGGGGGACATTCAGTACTTC. Looking up the rest from reference TRBV7-3 and TRBJ2-4 gives the full variable domain: GAGVSQTPSNKVTEKGKYVELRCDPISGHTALYWYRQSLGQGPEFLIYFQGTGAADDSGLPNDRFFAVRPEGSVSTLKIQRTERGDSAVYLCASSQRRGDIQYFGAGTRLSVL.

The gene calls are TRBV3-1 (or the pseudogene TRBV3-2) and TRBJ2-5; 12 nucleotides match TRBD1. V gave up 5 bases and J gave up 5 bases; unmatched junction bases: 9. The CDR3 consists of 16 residues. CDR1 is LGHDT and CDR2 is YNNKEL in the germline V gene (reference sequence). The CDR3 spells CASSFNPGQGAETQYF. The CDR3, as DNA: TGTGCCAGCAGCTTTAATCCGGGACAGGGGGCCGAGACCCAGTACTTC.

This clone was counted only a few times. This chain connects TRBV10-3 to TRBJ2-5; 13 positions agree with TRBD2. CDR3 length: 17 residues. The V segment lost 0 bases and the J segment 2 bases; nucleotides outside the gene matches: 3. Germline V gene data show CDR1 as ENHRY and CDR2 as SYGVKD. DNA for the CDR3: TGTGCCATCAGTGAGTCGGGGACTAGCGGGGCACAAGAGACCCAGTACTTC. This translates into CAISESGTSGAQETQYF.

The rearrangement uses TRBV13 and TRBJ2-1; maybe TRBD2 (6 bases). Germline V CDR1 and CDR2: PRHDT, FYEKMQ (reference sequence). V lost 5 bases to trimming and J lost 0 bases, with 8 bases between them. This CDR3 comprises 14 residues. Here the CDR3 reads CASSPEGSYNEQFF. CDR3 DNA: TGTGCCAGCAGCCCGGAGGGCTCCTACAATGAGCAGTTCTTC.

V is TRBV7-9 and J is TRBJ1-1; TRBD1 might be the D (5 bases). V was trimmed by 7 bases and J by 0 bases, leaving 15 bases between them. Germline CDR1 and CDR2: SEHNR and FQNEAQ (reference sequence). The CDR3 is 15 residues long. The CDR3 reads CASNPQGFLNTEAFF. In DNA form, the CDR3 reads TGTGCCAGCAACCCTCAGGGATTCTTGAACACTGAAGCTTTCTTT.

The chain joins TRBV6-2 or TRBV6-3 to TRBJ2-7; a possible D gene is TRBD2 (7 bases). The CDR3 has 16 residues. Between the trimmed V and J ends, which lost 2 bases and 2 bases, there was a span of 16 bases. CDR1 MNHEY and CDR2 SVGEGT come from the germline V gene. The CDR3 loop reads CASSYETGGAPYEQYF. CDR3 nucleotide sequence: TGTGCCAGCAGTTACGAGACGGGGGGCGCCCCCTACGAGCAGTACTTC.

This chain connects TRBV2 to TRBJ2-3; the D is unclear. Per germline, CDR1 SNHLY and CDR2 FYNNEI. This CDR3 spans 12 amino acids. The V gene lost 8 bases and the J gene lost 4 bases, with 10 bases spanning the gap. CDR3 sequence reads: CASGPFPDTQYF. As DNA, the CDR3 is TGTGCCAGCGGCCCTTTCCCAGATACGCAGTATTTT.

The chain is built from TRBV18 and TRBJ1-2, with 8 bases aligning to TRBD1. Germline lookup yields CDR1 KGHSH and CDR2 LQKENI. The CDR3 is 14 residues long. V trimming: 2 bases; J trimming: 8 bases; junction bases outside the gene matches: 7. As DNA, the CDR3 is TGTGCCAGCTCACCAGAAGGACAGGGAGGCGGCTACACCTTC. Protein product: CASSPEGQGGGYTF.